The 8 T cell receptor beta chains in this list originate from one sample, sequenced in a study of CD8 T cells in ankylosing spondylitis. TCRdb reanalysed the 5' RACE reads using MiXCR and keeps one entry per CDR3 protein. Of 150,000 to 200,000 distinct CDR3 sequences listed, 13% are singletons. The source material was blood, either unsorted or a sorted T cell fraction (not recorded which). The source of these receptors is a female donor with ankylosing spondylitis or in good health (not recorded which).

This clonotype has ten or more counts. The V gene is TRBV5-1, the J gene TRBJ1-2, with D hard to call. This CDR3 contains 11 residues. V was trimmed by 0 bases and J by 8 bases, leaving 5 bases between them. The germline V gene encodes CDR1 SGHRS and CDR2 YFSETQ. The CDR3 is CASSLEGGYTF. CDR3 DNA: TGCGCCAGCAGCTTGGAGGGAGGCTACACCTTC.

This clonotype has a count of ten or more. The chain uses TRBV5-1 and TRBJ2-6; D unclear. This CDR3 is built from 15 residues. Germline V gives CDR1 SGHRS, CDR2 YFSETQ. Trimming took off 0 bases at V and 0 bases at J, with 4 bases between the two ends. The CDR3: CASSLVGSGANVLTF. CDR3 DNA sequence: TGCGCCAGCAGCTTGGTTGGCTCTGGGGCCAACGTCCTGACTTTC.

This clonotype was recorded at least ten times. CDR3 sequence: CASSLSPGGASGYTF. The CDR3 bases are TGTGCCAGCAGTTTATCGCCGGGGGGCGCGAGTGGCTACACCTTC. The chain recombines TRBV27 with TRBJ1-2, with D perhaps TRBD1 (6 bases). Trimming took 0 bases from V and 7 from J, leaving 15 bases between them. The CDR3 is 15 amino acids. The germline V gene has CDR1 MNHEY and CDR2 SMNVEV (reference sequence).

The chain recombines TRBV18 with TRBJ1-5; D gene ambiguous. There are 14 residues in the CDR3. V was trimmed by 5 bases and J by 2 bases, leaving 10 bases between them. Germline CDR1 is KGHSH and CDR2 is LQKENI. CDR3 amino acids: CASSSQWGNQPQHF. Here the CDR3 DNA reads TGTGCCAGCTCATCACAGTGGGGCAATCAGCCCCAGCATTTT.

The table lists this clonotype with many counts. The chain combines TRBV12-3 or TRBV12-4 with TRBJ2-7; tentatively, D is TRBD2 (6 bases). V was trimmed by 5 bases and J by 1 base, leaving 15 bases between them. This CDR3 contains 15 residues. CDR3 residues: CASSLPRGGSYEQYF. The DNA for the CDR3 is TGTGCCAGCAGTCTCCCCCGTGGAGGGTCCTACGAGCAGTACTTC.

J is TRBJ2-7 and V is TRBV12-3 or TRBV12-4; D possibly corresponds to TRBD2 (5 bases). V lost 5 bases and J 4 bases, leaving 12 bases between the germline ends. The CDR3 totals 13 residues. This chain's CDR3 is CASSPRRTYEQYF. DNA for the CDR3: TGTGCCAGCAGTCCGCGCAGGACTTACGAGCAGTACTTC.

As regards this clonotype: Germline and junction disagree at one end, which may indicate a read error. The chain is built from TRBV5-5 and TRBJ2-1, with unresolved D. The CDR3 has 16 amino acids. Germline V gene lookup returns CDR1 SGHKS and CDR2 YYEKEE (reference sequence). CDR3 residues: CASSQVAQSSYNEQLF. For the CDR3, the DNA is TGTGCCAGCAGCCAAGTCGCCCAGAGCTCCTACAATGAGCAGCTCTTC.

The sample holds many counts of this clonotype. This sequence joins TRBV4-3 and TRBJ2-2; possible D gene TRBD2, 6 bases. V was cut by 0 bases and J by 6 bases, with 11 bases left in between. The CDR3 runs to 15 residues. In germline, CDR1 is LGHNA, CDR2 YSLEER. As DNA, the CDR3 is TGCGCCAGCAGCCAAGACGAGAGGAGGGCCGGGGAGCTGTTTTTT. It yields the protein CASSQDERRAGELFF.